This T cell receptor (beta chain) was captured by sequencing in a study of T cell responses to AZD1222 COVID-19 vaccine. Study-level results: Baseline seropositivity occurred in only a handful of AZD1222 recipients. Spike was spanned by vaccine-associated CD4 TCRs, with dominance at 160-218 and 743-854. Repertoire collection took place solely once the T cell response had peaked.

Clones were sequenced by immunoSEQ multiplex PCR, and TCRdb holds only the in-frame ones, with some missing. The sample lists fewer than 120,000 clones, about 90% seen once, with more than 14% in the top ten. V was clipped by 2 bases and J by 6 bases, with 18 bases between them. The CDR3 covers 16 residues. Germline V gene sequence: CDR1 SGHTA, CDR2 FQGNSA. This clone appeared once. Its antigen is unidentified. This receptor was identified in an adult who received the AZD1222 COVID-19 vaccine. The sequencing here drew on peripheral blood, taken 28 days after the second AZD1222 dose. The chain carries TRBV7-2 and TRBJ2-3, with a possible D match to TRBD2 (7 bases). The CDR3, as DNA: TGTGCCAGCAGCTTAAGTTCGGGGGCGGGAGCCGATACGCAGTATTTT. It specifies CASSLSSGAGADTQYF.